The clone carrying this T cell receptor beta chain occurred once. The data derive from a study of blood T cells in healthy people across ages. For the second PCR, which ran for about 6 to 11 cycles, a sample-barcoded 5' primer and a J-beta primer mix were used. TCRdb itself ran the 5' RACE reads through MiXCR, one entry per CDR3 protein. The sample yields about 900,000 distinct CDR3 sequences, around 49% seen once. CDR3 length: 12 residues. The V and J ends lost 11 bases and 4 bases, in that order; junction bases with no gene match: 4. Per germline, CDR1 SEHNR and CDR2 FQNEAQ (reference sequence). Sequencing was carried out using blood. V and J are TRBV7-9 and TRBJ2-2; 7 positions match TRBD1. The TCR was taken from a man aged 30-40 years in good health. The CDR3 loop reads CAATGLTGELFF. CDR3 DNA: TGTGCCGCGACAGGGCTCACCGGGGAGCTGTTTTTT.